Below, 9 T cell receptor beta chains from the same sample are listed, as sequenced in a study of beta chain features in type 1 diabetes. Reverse transcribing all isolated RNA meant expressed TCRB transcripts were sequenced. Here immunoSEQ multiplex PCR was the method, and the copy in TCRdb shows in-frame clones only, minus some. The data contain 200,000 to 250,000 clones, approximately 11% of them singletons. Sequenced sample: central memory CD4+ T cells from blood. Every receptor here comes from a man between 18 and 35 years old in good health.

This clone was observed a few times. This likely stems from a read error, as it lies one base from a far larger clone. V usage is TRBV19 and J usage is TRBJ2-1, with 13 bases lining up with TRBD2. Trimming removed 3 bases from V and 10 bases from J; junction bases left unmatched: 3. The CDR3 runs to 14 residues. Germline CDR1 and CDR2: LNHDA and SQIVND (reference sequence). The CDR3 bases are TGTGCCAGTAGTATTACTAGCGGGAGGGGGGAGCAGTTCTTC. The encoded protein is CASSITSGRGEQFF.

Points on this clone: One junction end does not reproduce the germline sequence, and a read error may be involved. The chain has TRBV23-1 and TRBJ2-7; TRBD2 is a possible D gene (6 bases). TRBV23-1 qualifies as an ORF whose function is uncertain. CDR3 length equals 14 residues. As DNA, the CDR3 is TGTGCCAGCAGCCAAGGAGGGGCAGGCTACGAGCAGTACTTC. Amino acids: CASSQGGAGYEQYF.

The V gene is TRBV30, the J gene TRBJ2-6, with TRBD1 matching over 10 bases. The trim removed 4 bases at V and 1 base at J, leaving 4 bases unmatched. From germline, CDR1 is GTSNPN and CDR2 SVGIG (reference sequence). This CDR3 comprises 16 residues. Here the CDR3 DNA reads TGTGCCTGGAAGACAGGGGGCGGATCTGGGGCCAACGTCCTGACTTTC. Its translation is CAWKTGGGSGANVLTF.

This clone was counted between two and nine times. This chain links TRBV14 with TRBJ1-2, with TRBD1 identical over 7 bases. The CDR3 totals 14 residues. J was trimmed by 5 bases and V by 4 bases; bases with no gene match: 7. Germline CDR1 SGHDN, CDR2 FVKESK. The CDR3 spells CASSPLDREYGYTF. The DNA for the CDR3 is TGTGCCAGCAGCCCCCTCGACAGGGAGTATGGCTACACCTTC.

The V call is TRBV5-1, the J call TRBJ1-5; 7 bases match TRBD1. The CDR3 runs to 13 residues. With 4 bases clipped from V and 7 bases from J, the junction kept 5 bases outside the gene matches. Germline V gives CDR1 SGHRS, CDR2 YFSETQ. Here the CDR3 reads CASSRTGLQPQHF. CDR3 coding DNA: TGCGCCAGCAGCAGGACAGGCTTACAGCCCCAGCATTTT.

This clone was observed a few times. The chain uses TRBV20-1 and TRBJ1-2, with D maybe TRBD1 (6 bases). Looked up from germline, CDR1 is DFQATT and CDR2 is SNEGSKA (reference sequence). CDR3 length equals 11 residues. The germline V and J ends were trimmed by 7 bases and 8 bases, with 14 bases remaining between them. The CDR3 reads CSGLQGWGYTF. CDR3 nucleotides: TGCAGTGGTTTACAGGGTTGGGGCTACACCTTC.

This chain links TRBV5-6 with TRBJ1-1, with TRBD1 matching over 7 bases. CDR1 is SGHDT, CDR2 YYEEEE, per germline. The CDR3 is 16 residues long. Trimming cost V 3 bases and J 0 bases; bases outside gene matches: 8. This CDR3 reads CASSSGDRILNTEAFF. The CDR3 DNA sequence: TGTGCCAGCAGCTCGGGGGACAGAATCCTGAACACTGAAGCTTTCTTT.

This clone was seen more than once but under ten times. The chain employs TRBV6-5 and TRBJ2-7; a weak D match, TRBD2 (5 bases). Between the trimmed V and J ends, which lost 0 bases and 4 bases, there was a span of 16 bases. Germline V gene sequence: CDR1 MNHEY, CDR2 SVGAGI. The CDR3 has 16 residues. CDR3 amino acids: CASSYSPSGIPYEQYF. In DNA, the CDR3 is TGTGCCAGCAGTTACTCTCCATCGGGGATCCCTTACGAGCAGTACTTC.

The V and J genes are TRBV7-9 and TRBJ2-3, with D maybe TRBD1 (7 bases). The germline CDR1 and CDR2 sequences are SEHNR and FQNEAQ (reference sequence). V lost 8 bases, J lost 3 bases, and 18 bases lay in between. This CDR3 comprises 15 residues. The chain's CDR3 is CASGAPGGRTDTQYF. The CDR3 DNA is TGTGCCAGCGGGGCCCCAGGGGGGAGAACAGATACGCAGTATTTT.